What follows are 18 T cell receptor beta chains derived from one specimen sequenced in a study of T cells after yellow fever vaccination. A single record per CDR3 protein comes from TCRdb applying MiXCR to the 5' RACE reads. The table lists about 430,000 distinct CDR3 sequences, 15% to 20% of them singletons. The sequencing used PBMCs, collected before the yellow fever booster vaccination. The receptor source for this set is a man younger than 35 who received the YFV17D yellow fever vaccine.

The CDR3 DNA reads as TGTGCCTGGAGGAAATCCCAAAACACCATATATTTT. Translation: CAWRKSQNTIYF. This rearrangement joins TRBV30 to TRBJ1-3; no reliable D call. Between the trimmed V and J ends, which lost 3 bases and 6 bases, there was a span of 9 bases. Germline V gene lookup returns CDR1 GTSNPN and CDR2 SVGIG (reference sequence). This CDR3 comprises 12 residues.

This rearrangement joins TRBV5-1 to TRBJ1-1; D remains ambiguous. There are 14 residues in the CDR3. Trimming left V 0 bases short and J 4 bases short, with 10 bases between. CDR1 and CDR2 from the germline V gene are SGHRS and YFSETQ. The CDR3 DNA follows: TGCGCCAGCAGCTTGGACGGGTACGGCACTGAAGCTTTCTTT. It is translated as CASSLDGYGTEAFF.

This clonotype has just a few counts. The chain links TRBV12-3 or TRBV12-4 to TRBJ2-2; 8 nucleotides line up with TRBD1. The CDR3 totals 15 residues. V dropped 3 bases and J dropped 4; count of bases not matched to a gene: 4. The CDR3 region is CASSLRDRFTGELFF. The CDR3 DNA sequence: TGTGCCAGCAGTTTGCGGGACAGGTTCACCGGGGAGCTGTTTTTT.

The chain combines TRBV20-1 with TRBJ1-4; TRBD1 is a possible D gene (6 bases). Trimming cost V 3 bases and J 0 bases, with 20 bases left between them. The CDR3 length is 18 residues. CDR1 and CDR2 from the germline V gene are DFQATT and SNEGSKA (reference sequence). CDR3 DNA sequence: TGCAGTGCTAGCGGGGCGCACCAAGAGGGGGCAACTAATGAAAAACTGTTTTTT. Its translation is CSASGAHQEGATNEKLFF.

This chain joins TRBV7-2 and TRBJ2-7; possibly TRBD1 for D (5 bases). Deletions cut 5 bases from V and 9 bases from J, with 14 bases between. The germline CDR1 and CDR2 sequences are SGHTA and FQGNSA. CDR3 length: 12 residues. CDR3 nucleotide sequence: TGTGCCAGCAGCGTAACCCGACAGAGGCAGTACTTC. This gives the protein CASSVTRQRQYF.

V and J are TRBV19 and TRBJ2-1; 11 bases fit TRBD2. V trimming: 0 bases; J trimming: 4 bases; junction bases outside the gene matches: 5. This CDR3 is 17 amino acids long. Per germline, CDR1 LNHDA and CDR2 SQIVND (reference sequence). CDR3 sequence reads: CASSIDRVAGGYNEQFF. CDR3 nucleotide sequence: TGTGCCAGTAGTATAGATCGGGTAGCGGGGGGGTACAATGAGCAGTTCTTC.

V usage is TRBV7-2 and J usage is TRBJ1-2; no definite D call. The CDR3 totals 13 residues. The ends were cut back, 1 base at V and 8 bases at J, with 11 bases in the middle. The germline V gene encodes CDR1 SGHTA and CDR2 FQGNSA. CDR3 amino acids: CASSLVGEGGYTF. CDR3 coding DNA: TGTGCCAGCAGCTTAGTCGGGGAAGGAGGCTACACCTTC. Variable domain in full (rest from reference TRBV7-2 and TRBJ1-2): GAGVSQSPSNKVTEKGKDVELRCDPISGHTALYWYRQSLGQGLEFLIYFQGNSAPDKSGLPSDRFSAERTGGSVSTLTIQRTQQEDSAVYLCASSLVGEGGYTFGSGTRLTVV.

In this sample, this clonotype turned up a few times. Here the CDR3 DNA reads TGTGCCACCAGTGAGCCACCGGGACGGACGAACACTGAAGCTTTCTTT. As protein: CATSEPPGRTNTEAFF. The genes are TRBV24-1 and TRBJ1-1, with D possibly matching TRBD1 (5 bases). Trimming removed 4 bases at V and 1 base at J, with 15 bases between. CDR1 is KGHDR, CDR2 SFDVKD, per germline. CDR3 length equals 16 residues.

The genes are TRBV5-1 and TRBJ2-3; D call uncertain. CDR3 length: 16 amino acids. CDR1 is SGHRS and CDR2 is YFSETQ in the germline V gene. The V gene lost 5 bases and the J gene lost 3 bases, with 19 bases spanning the gap. CDR3 bases: TGCGCCAGCAGTCTCCGAGGCCTAAAAGGAACAGATACGCAGTATTTT. Translation gives CASSLRGLKGTDTQYF.

This clonotype was found a few times. This chain uses TRBV12-3 or TRBV12-4 with TRBJ2-2, with D uncertain. V was clipped by 7 bases and J by 0 bases, with 18 bases between them. This CDR3 is built from 17 residues. CDR3 bases: TGTGCCAGCACCCCCCCCGCCACGTACGCGAACACCGGGGAGCTGTTTTTT. It specifies CASTPPATYANTGELFF.

The J gene is TRBJ1-5, the V gene TRBV29-1; D possibly corresponds to TRBD1 (6 bases). V was cut by 7 bases and J by 5 bases, with 18 bases left in between. The germline V gene has CDR1 SQVTM and CDR2 ANQGSEA. This CDR3 is 14 amino acids long. The CDR3 DNA reads TGCAGCGGCCGCGGTGCAGGGGTGCATCAGCCCCAGCATTTT. Translated: CSGRGAGVHQPQHF. The entire variable domain, with the rest obtained from reference TRBV29-1 and TRBJ1-5, is as follows: SAVISQKPSRDICQRGTSLTIQCQVDSQVTMMFWYRQQPGQSLTLIATANQGSEATYESGFVIDKFPISRPNLTFSTLTVSNMSPEDSSIYLCSGRGAGVHQPQHFGDGTRLSIL.

V is TRBV9 and J is TRBJ1-1, with 9 bases lining up with TRBD1. Looked up from germline, CDR1 is SGDLS and CDR2 is YYNGEE. This CDR3 contains 16 residues. The trim removed 1 base at V and 3 bases at J, leaving 7 bases unmatched. CDR3 in amino acids: CASSVTGGFYDTEAFF. CDR3 in DNA: TGTGCCAGCAGCGTAACAGGGGGCTTTTATGACACTGAAGCTTTCTTT.

In this sample, this clonotype turned up a few times. The rearrangement uses TRBV2 and TRBJ1-5; weak D call: TRBD1 (6 bases). This CDR3 region has 14 residues. The V end lost 4 bases, the J end lost 5 bases, and 12 bases lay between the germline ends. The germline CDR1 and CDR2 sequences are SNHLY and FYNNEI. CDR3 in amino acids: CASSGNRVDQPQHF. For the CDR3, the DNA is TGTGCCAGCAGTGGAAACAGGGTTGATCAGCCCCAGCATTTT. Variable domain in full (rest from reference TRBV2 and TRBJ1-5): EPEVTQTPSHQVTQMGQEVILRCVPISNHLYFYWYRQILGQKVEFLVSFYNNEISEKSEIFDDQFSVERPDGSNFTLKIRSTKLEDSAMYFCASSGNRVDQPQHFGDGTRLSIL.

This clonotype has only a few counts. One end of the junction is discordant with germline, which a read error may explain. The V and J genes are TRBV12-3 or TRBV12-4 and TRBJ1-2; D may be TRBD1 (6 bases). This CDR3 comprises 12 residues. The CDR3 sequence is CASSFEGDYYGF. CDR3 coding DNA: TGTGCCAGCAGTTTTGAGGGGGATTACTATGGCTTC.

V gene TRBV28 combines with J gene TRBJ2-4; 7 positions match TRBD1. V lost 2 bases, J lost 1 base, and 2 bases stayed unmatched. Germline V gene data show CDR1 as MDHEN and CDR2 as SYDVKM. The CDR3 runs 15 residues. This chain's CDR3 is CASSLEGAAKNIQYF. Written as DNA, the CDR3 is TGTGCCAGCAGTTTAGAGGGGGCGGCCAAAAACATTCAGTACTTC.

This clonotype was seen more than once but under ten times. CDR3 DNA sequence: TGCGCCAGCAGCCTAAGTGGGGGAGCTGGCTATGGCTACACCTTC. Translating gives CASSLSGGAGYGYTF. The chain recombines TRBV4-1 with TRBJ1-2; D possibly corresponds to TRBD1 (5 bases). From germline, CDR1 is MGHRA and CDR2 YSYEKL. V was cut by 4 bases and J by 4 bases, with 16 bases left in between. This CDR3 contains 15 residues.

This clonotype came up a few times. The gene calls are TRBV29-1 and TRBJ1-1; D is possibly TRBD1 (6 bases). The germline V gene has CDR1 SQVTM and CDR2 ANQGSEA. CDR3 length: 14 residues. The V end lost 4 bases, the J end lost 4 bases, and 16 bases lay between the germline ends. The CDR3 reads CSVARGGSATEAFF. As DNA, the CDR3 is TGCAGCGTTGCCAGGGGCGGGAGTGCCACTGAAGCTTTCTTT. The variable domain in full, with the rest retrieved from reference TRBV29-1 and TRBJ1-1, is SAVISQKPSRDICQRGTSLTIQCQVDSQVTMMFWYRQQPGQSLTLIATANQGSEATYESGFVIDKFPISRPNLTFSTLTVSNMSPEDSSIYLCSVARGGSATEAFFGQGTRLTVV.

This clonotype was picked up a small number of times. The chain has TRBV6-5 and TRBJ1-2, with 7 bases that match TRBD1. CDR3 length equals 15 residues. CDR1 is MNHEY and CDR2 is SVGAGI in the germline V gene. The junction had 10 bases not matched to a gene; V was cut back by 1 base and J by 8 bases. For the CDR3, the DNA is TGTGCCAGCAGTTACTTTTACAGGGGTCTGGGAGGCTACACCTTC. Translation: CASSYFYRGLGGYTF.